Listed here is a single T cell receptor (beta chain). Its antigen is not known. This CDR3 contains 16 residues. Germline CDR1 reads LGHNA; CDR2 reads YSLEER. With V trimmed by 3 bases and J by 4 bases, 9 bases remained unmatched. The data stem from a study of shared clonotypes between healthy human individuals. As for the study in general: In total, the donors were a couple of women and a few men aged 18 to 49. Study-level findings and limits: In contrast to clonotypes shared by all four donors, non-shared clonotypes had lower generation probabilities.

This was a deep-level run. Each PCR replicate from the sorted subsets contained 200 to 250 ng DNA, which is about 30,000 T cell genomes. Profiled with immunoSEQ multiplex PCR; TCRdb holds only in-frame clones, not every one. The sample yields some 2 million clones, roughly 95% seen once. The J gene is TRBJ2-1, the V gene TRBV4-3; 7 bases are a match to TRBD2. Sequenced: naive CD4+ T cells sorted from blood. Regarding subset: CD45RA+ positively selected. This receptor was taken from a man between 18 and 29 years old in good health. Written as DNA, the CDR3 is TGCGCCAGCAGCCAGGAAGCGGCTAGCGGATACAATGAGCAGTTCTTC. Its protein is CASSQEAASGYNEQFF.